One and the same sample provided the 21 T cell receptor beta chains below, sequenced in a study of CD8 T cells in Susac syndrome. The RNA input was about 0.5 to 1 ug, and it was reverse transcribed with random hexamers. From the immunoSEQ multiplex PCR reads, TCRdb called clonotypes with MiXCR, one entry per CDR3 protein. The repertoire holds tens of thousands of distinct CDR3 sequences, with 96% as singletons. Sequences were obtained from CD4+ T cells from PBMCs. These receptors were collected from a human donor with multiple sclerosis.

This clonotype has a single count. This chain uses TRBV5-1 with TRBJ2-1; D is uncertain. Germline V gene sequence: CDR1 SGHRS, CDR2 YFSETQ. V lost 4 bases to trimming and J lost 6 bases, with 11 bases between them. The CDR3 is 13 residues long. The CDR3 loop is CASSRPDPNEQFF. As DNA, the CDR3 is TGCGCCAGCAGCCGGCCAGACCCCAATGAGCAGTTCTTC.

This clonotype was seen a few times. The chain recombines TRBV12-3 or TRBV12-4 with TRBJ2-3, with D maybe TRBD2 (6 bases). Trimming took 5 bases from V and 0 from J, leaving 12 bases between them. This CDR3 is built from 15 residues. This CDR3 reads CASSATGVSTDTQYF. CDR3 DNA sequence: TGTGCCAGCAGTGCCACGGGGGTGAGCACAGATACGCAGTATTTT.

This clonotype was detected once. The chain links TRBV3-1 to TRBJ2-2; D might be TRBD2 (6 bases). The ends were cut back, 2 bases at V and 1 base at J, with 20 bases in the middle. The CDR3 runs to 19 residues. Germline V gene sequence: CDR1 LGHDT, CDR2 YNNKEL (reference sequence). CDR3 residues: CASSQPLVDYLGNTGELFF. The CDR3 DNA reads TGTGCCAGCAGCCAACCTCTTGTGGACTACCTGGGGAACACCGGGGAGCTGTTTTTT.

The chain combines TRBV29-1 with TRBJ1-2; D is perhaps TRBD1 (5 bases). Trimming left V 3 bases short and J 7 bases short, with 12 bases between. The CDR3 runs to 12 residues. CDR1 SQVTM and CDR2 ANQGSEA come from the germline V gene. The chain's CDR3 is CSVESQGGGYTF. Written as DNA, the CDR3 is TGCAGCGTTGAGAGTCAGGGTGGTGGCTACACCTTC. The whole variable domain, remainder taken from reference TRBV29-1 and TRBJ1-2, is SAVISQKPSRDICQRGTSLTIQCQVDSQVTMMFWYRQQPGQSLTLIATANQGSEATYESGFVIDKFPISRPNLTFSTLTVSNMSPEDSSIYLCSVESQGGGYTFGSGTRLTVV.

V is TRBV12-3 or TRBV12-4 and J is TRBJ1-4; D remains ambiguous. V lost 1 base, J lost 3 bases, and 6 bases lay in between. CDR3 length: 14 amino acids. In nucleotides, the CDR3 is TGTGCCAGCAGTTTAGGGGTGGCTAATGAAAAACTGTTTTTT. Amino acids: CASSLGVANEKLFF.

The J gene is TRBJ2-7, the V gene TRBV27, with D maybe TRBD1 (5 bases). V was shortened by 3 bases and J by 1 base, with 10 bases between the two germline ends. The CDR3 is 14 amino acids. Germline V gene data show CDR1 as MNHEY and CDR2 as SMNVEV (reference sequence). CDR3 sequence reads: CASSFHDSSYEQYF. The CDR3, as DNA: TGTGCCAGCAGTTTTCACGACAGTTCCTACGAGCAGTACTTC.

V is TRBV12-3 or TRBV12-4 and J is TRBJ1-5; TRBD1 agrees at 10 bases. The CDR3 spans 15 residues. The V segment lost 3 bases and the J segment 6 bases; nucleotides outside the gene matches: 5. The CDR3 loop is CASSFGTGAFQPQHF. The CDR3 DNA reads TGTGCCAGCAGTTTTGGGACAGGGGCTTTTCAGCCCCAGCATTTT.

The chain joins TRBV27 to TRBJ2-1; no clear D gene. V was clipped by 2 bases and J by 9 bases, with 11 bases between them. The germline CDR1 and CDR2 sequences are MNHEY and SMNVEV (reference sequence). The CDR3 is made up of 13 amino acids. DNA for the CDR3: TGTGCCAGCAGTTTACCCGCGTTGGGTGAGCAGTTCTTC. Its protein is CASSLPALGEQFF.

CDR3 sequence reads: CASSLVGGGVTDTQYF. As DNA, the CDR3 is TGTGCCAGCAGCTTGGTTGGCGGGGGGGTCACAGATACGCAGTATTTT. The V gene is TRBV5-4, the J gene TRBJ2-3, with 9 bases matching TRBD2. The ends lost 0 bases at V and 2 bases at J; junction bases unmatched: 4. The CDR3 has 16 residues. Germline loops: CDR1 SGHNT, CDR2 YYREEE (reference sequence).

The chain is built from TRBV29-1 and TRBJ2-3; tentatively, D is TRBD1 or TRBD2 (7 bases each). Trimming took off 7 bases at V and 3 bases at J, with 14 bases between the two ends. The CDR3 has 13 amino acids. Germline V gives CDR1 SQVTM, CDR2 ANQGSEA. Written as DNA, the CDR3 is TGCAGCGGCCGACAGGGAGGGACAGATACGCAGTATTTT. Protein product: CSGRQGGTDTQYF.

The J gene is TRBJ2-3, the V gene TRBV29-1; 9 nucleotides agree with TRBD2. This CDR3 region has 15 residues. The germline V gene encodes CDR1 SQVTM and CDR2 ANQGSEA. V gave up 6 bases and J gave up 2 bases; unmatched junction bases: 9. The CDR3, as DNA: TGCAGCGTCAGCGGGAGGAGCCTACCCACAGATACGCAGTATTTT. It codes for CSVSGRSLPTDTQYF.

This clonotype was observed once. The chain has TRBV20-1 and TRBJ1-1, with TRBD1 as a possible D gene (6 bases). Germline CDR1 is DFQATT and CDR2 is SNEGSKA (reference sequence). CDR3 length: 13 residues. The ends were cut back, 5 bases at V and 6 bases at J, with 16 bases in the middle. The CDR3 DNA reads as TGCAGTGCTCCCAGGACAGATAGGGCTGAAGCTTTCTTT. Translated, it gives CSAPRTDRAEAFF.

This sequence joins TRBV5-1 and TRBJ2-5, with a tentative D call TRBD2 (5 bases). Germline lookup yields CDR1 SGHRS and CDR2 YFSETQ. This CDR3 is 14 amino acids long. V was cut by 3 bases and J by 5 bases, with 14 bases left in between. The CDR3 protein is CASSSWSGWETQYF. For the CDR3, the DNA is TGCGCCAGCAGCTCCTGGTCGGGATGGGAGACCCAGTACTTC.

CDR3 nucleotide sequence: TGTGCCACCAGTGATTATACCGGGTGCAATCAGCCCCAGCATTTT. Residues: CATSDYTGCNQPQHF. J is TRBJ1-5 and V is TRBV24-1; D is ambiguous. V lost 2 bases, J lost 2 bases, and 9 bases lay in between. Germline V gene sequence: CDR1 KGHDR, CDR2 SFDVKD. This CDR3 contains 15 residues.

The chain links TRBV12-3 or TRBV12-4 to TRBJ1-5; TRBD1 agrees at 7 bases. Trimming cost V 6 bases and J 3 bases; bases outside gene matches: 8. CDR3 length: 15 amino acids. CDR3 sequence (DNA): TGTGCCAGCAGGCCTACAGGGGCTCCCAATCAGCCCCAGCATTTT. Protein product: CASRPTGAPNQPQHF.

V usage is TRBV9 and J usage is TRBJ2-7; 8 nucleotides line up with TRBD1. CDR3 length: 15 residues. CDR1 is SGDLS and CDR2 is YYNGEE in the germline V gene. V shed 0 bases, J shed 5 bases, and the junction held 7 bases outside the gene matches. DNA for the CDR3: TGTGCCAGCAGCGTAGCGAGTCAGGGGGCTCACGAGCAGTACTTC. Protein sequence: CASSVASQGAHEQYF.

The V call is TRBV5-1, the J call TRBJ2-7; D is perhaps TRBD1 (5 bases). The CDR3 is made up of 14 amino acids. From germline, CDR1 is SGHRS and CDR2 YFSETQ. Trimming left V 0 bases short and J 3 bases short, with 10 bases between. CDR3 loop: CASSLEAGHYEQYF. In nucleotides, the CDR3 is TGCGCCAGCAGCTTGGAGGCAGGGCACTACGAGCAGTACTTC.

This sequence joins TRBV7-2 and TRBJ2-3; unclear D gene. Germline V CDR1 and CDR2: SGHTA, FQGNSA. Deletions cut 4 bases from V and 3 bases from J, with 8 bases between. The CDR3 consists of 13 residues. The CDR3 DNA follows: TGTGCCAGCAGCTCTCGCCGGACAGATACGCAGTATTTT. Translation gives CASSSRRTDTQYF.

This chain connects TRBV5-1 to TRBJ2-7, with D maybe TRBD1 (6 bases). The germline V gene encodes CDR1 SGHRS and CDR2 YFSETQ. The CDR3 has 15 amino acids. The V end was cut by 4 bases, the J end by 0 bases, with 14 bases between. DNA of the CDR3: TGCGCCAGCAGCGTCCTTACAGGGAGCTCCTACGAGCAGTACTTC. Protein sequence: CASSVLTGSSYEQYF.

This chain uses TRBV7-9 with TRBJ2-1, with a tentative D call TRBD1 (6 bases). CDR1 is SEHNR, CDR2 FQNEAQ, per germline (reference sequence). The CDR3 totals 15 residues. V was pared by 7 bases and J by 5 bases, with 18 bases between. CDR3: CASTGWAAGDNEQFF. The CDR3 coding sequence is TGTGCCAGCACCGGTTGGGCAGCAGGGGACAATGAGCAGTTCTTC.

This clonotype was observed once. This chain links TRBV20-1 with TRBJ2-5, with 10 bases fitting TRBD2. Looked up from germline, CDR1 is DFQATT and CDR2 is SNEGSKA (reference sequence). Trimming removed 5 bases from V and 2 bases from J; junction bases left unmatched: 11. The length of the CDR3 is 16 residues. The CDR3 DNA sequence: TGCAGTGCTGCCCCTCTGGGAGCGGGGGGGCAAGAGACCCAGTACTTC. The encoded protein is CSAAPLGAGGQETQYF.